Shown below are 28 T cell receptor beta chains from a single sample sequenced in a study of beta chain features in type 1 diabetes. Isolated RNA was reverse transcribed in full, so expressed TCRB transcripts were sequenced. Assay used: immunoSEQ multiplex PCR; TCRdb lists only in-frame clones, some missing. Of around 300,000 clones listed, 14% are singletons. Sequenced material: central memory CD4+ T cells from blood. These TCRs come from a man aged 25-45 years in good health.

This clone has more than one count but fewer than ten. The chain recombines TRBV7-3 with TRBJ2-3, with TRBD2 identical over 10 bases. This CDR3 spans 16 amino acids. J gave up 8 bases and V 4 bases, and 12 bases lay outside the gene matches. The germline V gene has CDR1 SGHTA and CDR2 FQGTGA. The CDR3 loop is CASSYVASGSGGTQYF. CDR3 DNA sequence: TGTGCCAGCAGCTACGTGGCTAGCGGGAGTGGCGGTACGCAGTATTTT.

This clone has only a few counts. The chain uses TRBV6-6 and TRBJ1-5; weak D call: TRBD1 (5 bases). Germline-derived CDR1 and CDR2 are MNHNY and SVGAGI (reference sequence). The CDR3 covers 13 residues. V lost 5 bases and J 5 bases, leaving 10 bases between the germline ends. CDR3 coding DNA: TGTGCCAGCAGTCGACAGCGGGATCAGCCCCAGCATTTT. As protein: CASSRQRDQPQHF.

The V gene is TRBV6-5, the J gene TRBJ2-1; TRBD1 aligns across 7 bases. Germline V CDR1 and CDR2: MNHEY, SVGAGI. V lost 6 bases and J lost 3; bases outside the gene matches: 8. This CDR3 has 15 amino acids. DNA of the CDR3: TGTGCCAGCAGCCTAGGGGACAGCCGCTACAATGAGCAGTTCTTC. It encodes CASSLGDSRYNEQFF.

The chain couples TRBV5-1 to TRBJ2-7; 10 bases are a match to TRBD1. The length of the CDR3 is 17 residues. CDR1 is SGHRS and CDR2 is YFSETQ in the germline V gene. The V segment lost 5 bases and the J segment 6 bases; nucleotides outside the gene matches: 17. The CDR3 loop reads CASRQDRGRPKSGEQYF. The CDR3 DNA follows: TGCGCCAGCAGACAAGACAGGGGGCGACCCAAATCCGGCGAGCAGTACTTC.

This clone was seen repeatedly, ten times or more. The gene calls are TRBV5-4 and TRBJ2-2; tentatively, D is TRBD1 (5 bases). Trimming cost V 7 bases and J 2 bases, with 15 bases left between them. Per the germline V gene, CDR1 is SGHNT and CDR2 is YYREEE (reference sequence). The CDR3 is made up of 15 amino acids. The CDR3 DNA sequence: TGTGCCAGCTTTGGATGGACATCCAACACCGGGGAGCTGTTTTTT. It specifies CASFGWTSNTGELFF.

This clone was observed many times. This chain uses TRBV29-1 with TRBJ2-6, with D uncertain. V shed 0 bases and J shed 0 bases, with 3 bases lying between them. Germline CDR1 is SQVTM and CDR2 is ANQGSEA. The CDR3 has 14 residues. CDR3 loop: CSVEDNSGANVLTF. In nucleotides, the CDR3 is TGCAGCGTTGAAGATAACTCTGGGGCCAACGTCCTGACTTTC. The variable domain in full, completed from reference TRBV29-1 and TRBJ2-6, reads SAVISQKPSRDICQRGTSLTIQCQVDSQVTMMFWYRQQPGQSLTLIATANQGSEATYESGFVIDKFPISRPNLTFSTLTVSNMSPEDSSIYLCSVEDNSGANVLTFGAGSRLTVL.

In its sample, this clone was seen a few times. The V and J genes are TRBV4-1 and TRBJ2-7; the D is unclear. This CDR3 has 14 residues. V lost 5 bases, J lost 5 bases, and 16 bases lay in between. The V gene's germline CDR1 is MGHRA and CDR2 YSYEKL. The chain's CDR3 is CASSTTGLGNEQYF. The CDR3 DNA sequence: TGCGCCAGCAGCACGACCGGGTTGGGAAACGAGCAGTACTTC.

The chain employs TRBV9 and TRBJ1-1; TRBD1 matches 7 bases. This CDR3 has 15 amino acids. Germline CDR1 reads SGDLS; CDR2 reads YYNGEE. Trimming at V came to 4 bases and at J to 3 bases, leaving 9 bases not matched to a gene. CDR3 in amino acids: CASSPRQGVYTEAFF. CDR3 nucleotides: TGTGCCAGCAGCCCCCGACAGGGTGTGTACACTGAAGCTTTCTTT.

V gene TRBV18 combines with J gene TRBJ2-3; D is possibly TRBD2 (5 bases). Trimming removed 0 bases from V and 8 bases from J, with 9 bases in between. Germline V gives CDR1 KGHSH, CDR2 LQKENI. The CDR3 totals 13 residues. The CDR3 loop reads CASSPPAAGTQYF. The CDR3 DNA reads as TGTGCCAGCTCACCACCGGCGGCGGGTACGCAGTATTTT.

This clone was seen a few times. The rearrangement joins TRBV5-6 to TRBJ1-2, with D maybe TRBD1 (5 bases). The CDR3 totals 14 residues. V was trimmed by 0 bases and J by 7 bases, leaving 13 bases between them. Per the germline V gene, CDR1 is SGHDT and CDR2 is YYEEEE. CDR3 sequence: CASSLVEGISGYTF. CDR3 bases: TGTGCCAGCAGCTTGGTGGAGGGGATCTCTGGCTACACCTTC.

This clone was detected only a few times. The same CDR3 can be traced to other DNA sequences in this sample. V gene TRBV28 combines with J gene TRBJ2-3, with 7 bases aligning to TRBD1. CDR3 length: 13 residues. CDR1 and CDR2 (germline): MDHEN, SYDVKM. Trimming removed 8 bases from V and 2 bases from J; junction bases left unmatched: 4. DNA of the CDR3: TGTGCCAGCCTGGGACAGCTCACAGATACGCAGTATTTT. It is translated as CASLGQLTDTQYF.

This clone came up a few times. The CDR3 region is CASSQLLGQGAHTEAFF. For the CDR3, the DNA is TGTGCCAGCAGCCAACTGTTGGGACAGGGGGCACACACTGAAGCTTTCTTT. The V and J genes are TRBV14 and TRBJ1-1, with TRBD1 matching over 12 bases. Germline loops: CDR1 SGHDN, CDR2 FVKESK. The CDR3 has 17 amino acids. V lost 2 bases and J lost 3; bases outside the gene matches: 7.

The chain joins TRBV6-5 to TRBJ1-5, with 9 bases aligning to TRBD1. CDR3 size: 12 residues. Looked up from germline, CDR1 is MNHEY and CDR2 is SVGAGI. Trimming cost V 6 bases and J 11 bases; bases outside gene matches: 5. The CDR3 region is CASSYDRGTQHF. The CDR3 bases are TGTGCCAGCAGCTACGACAGGGGGACCCAGCATTTT.

The chain links TRBV9 to TRBJ1-4; a possible D gene is TRBD1 (5 bases). The CDR3 covers 15 residues. Trimming stripped 3 bases from V and 0 bases from J, with 9 bases between. CDR1 SGDLS and CDR2 YYNGEE come from the germline V gene. The CDR3 sequence: CASSEGTSTNEKLFF. The CDR3 bases are TGTGCCAGCAGCGAAGGGACTTCAACTAATGAAAAACTGTTTTTT. The full variable domain, in which reference TRBV9 and TRBJ1-4 provide the parts outside the CDR3, is DSGVTQTPKHLITATGQRVTLRCSPRSGDLSVYWYQQSLDQGLQFLIQYYNGEERAKGNILERFSAQQFPDLHSELNLSSLELGDSALYFCASSEGTSTNEKLFFGSGTQLSVL.

This clone was observed a few times. The rearrangement uses TRBV7-2 and TRBJ1-6; 8 nucleotides match TRBD1. CDR3 length equals 14 residues. The germline V gene encodes CDR1 SGHTA and CDR2 FQGNSA. J was trimmed by 6 bases and V by 7 bases; bases with no gene match: 5. The CDR3 DNA is TGTGCCAGCATCCCTGGACAGGGTAATTCACCCCTCCACTTT. Its translation: CASIPGQGNSPLHF.

The chain uses TRBV28 and TRBJ2-4; D is possibly TRBD1 (6 bases). This CDR3 has 16 amino acids. The V gene's germline CDR1 is MDHEN and CDR2 SYDVKM. Deletions cut 4 bases from V and 0 bases from J, with 13 bases between. CDR3 in amino acids: CASSSGTSLAKNIQYF. The CDR3 nucleotides read TGTGCCAGCAGTTCAGGGACATCTCTAGCCAAAAACATTCAGTACTTC.

This clone has a handful of counts. The chain uses TRBV7-2 and TRBJ2-2; D may be TRBD1 (6 bases). CDR3 length: 15 amino acids. V was trimmed by 5 bases and J by 3 bases, leaving 13 bases between them. CDR1 is SGHTA and CDR2 is FQGNSA in the germline V gene. The CDR3 nucleotides read TGTGCCAGCAGCCTCCGAGGGGGAGACACCGGGGAGCTGTTTTTT. Translation gives CASSLRGGDTGELFF.

The table lists this clone with many counts. V and J are TRBV7-9 and TRBJ2-7; 7 bases match TRBD1. CDR1 SEHNR and CDR2 FQNEAQ come from the germline V gene (reference sequence). This CDR3 region has 12 residues. V dropped 1 base and J dropped 6; count of bases not matched to a gene: 0. The CDR3 reads CASSLDRGEQYV. In nucleotides, the CDR3 is TGTGCCAGCAGCTTAGACAGGGGCGAGCAGTACGTC.

This clone was observed a few times. The CDR3 loop reads CASTLRDSYLSEQYV. DNA for the CDR3: TGTGCCAGCACCCTAAGGGACAGCTACTTGAGCGAGCAGTACGTC. This chain uses TRBV6-5 with TRBJ2-7; 7 positions match TRBD1. Looked up from germline, CDR1 is MNHEY and CDR2 is SVGAGI. The CDR3 spans 15 residues. J lost 6 bases, V lost 7 bases, and 15 bases had no gene match.

This chain joins TRBV5-1 and TRBJ1-5; D may be TRBD1 (5 bases). The CDR3 has 14 amino acids. Deletions cut 7 bases from V and 4 bases from J, with 15 bases between. The germline gives CDR1 SGHRS, CDR2 YFSETQ. CDR3 sequence: CASRRDGGNQPQHF. DNA of the CDR3: TGCGCCAGCCGGCGGGACGGGGGAAATCAGCCCCAGCATTTT.

The sample holds a few counts of this clone. The chain joins TRBV30 to TRBJ1-2; TRBD1 agrees at 9 bases. Germline values: CDR1 GTSNPN, CDR2 SVGIG (reference sequence). J lost 1 base, V lost 3 bases, and 3 bases had no gene match. CDR3 length: 14 amino acids. CDR3 coding DNA: TGTGCCTGGAGGACAGGGGGTGGTAACTATGGCTACACCTTC. Encoded protein: CAWRTGGGNYGYTF.

Comments on this clone: A read error may explain this, as a much larger clone is one base away. The chain recombines TRBV10-3 with TRBJ2-3; 8 nucleotides agree with TRBD1. CDR1 and CDR2 from the germline V gene are ENHRY and SYGVKD. This CDR3 has 15 amino acids. The CDR3 bases are TGTGCCAGCAGTTACCAGGGGGCGAGGACAGATACGCAGTATTTT. It is translated as CASSYQGARTDTQYF.

The chain joins TRBV9 to TRBJ2-1; unclear D gene. Germline-derived CDR1 and CDR2 are SGDLS and YYNGEE. Trimming cost V 3 bases and J 1 base, with 2 bases left between them. The CDR3 spans 12 residues. Here the CDR3 DNA reads TGTGCCAGCAGCGGGTCCTACAATGAGCAGTTCTTC. Translation gives CASSGSYNEQFF.

This clone appeared a few times. The J gene is TRBJ2-7, the V gene TRBV14; D might be TRBD1 (5 bases). This CDR3 contains 14 residues. The ends were cut back, 4 bases at V and 3 bases at J, with 13 bases in the middle. Germline lookup yields CDR1 SGHDN and CDR2 FVKESK. The CDR3 sequence is CASSLGASVYEQYF. The DNA for the CDR3 is TGTGCCAGCAGCCTTGGGGCCTCGGTCTACGAGCAGTACTTC.

This clone appeared a few times. The genes are TRBV7-9 and TRBJ1-3; D is perhaps TRBD1 (5 bases). V was shortened by 5 bases and J by 3 bases, with 11 bases between the two germline ends. There are 14 residues in the CDR3. Germline lookup yields CDR1 SEHNR and CDR2 FQNEAQ (reference sequence). In DNA form, the CDR3 reads TGTGCCAGCAGCAAGACAGCTAATGGAAACACCATATATTTT. It codes for CASSKTANGNTIYF.

This clone turned up a few times. A far larger clone is one nucleotide away, so this likely arose from a read error. This chain connects TRBV4-2 to TRBJ2-7; TRBD1 might be the D (6 bases). This CDR3 spans 17 amino acids. Germline CDR1 LGHNA, CDR2 YNFKEQ. Trimming shortened V by 4 bases and J by 6 bases, and 25 bases separated the two germline ends. The CDR3 loop reads CASSPSVSGGTGVEQYF. The CDR3 region has the DNA TGTGCCAGCAGCCCCAGCGTTTCTGGGGGCACTGGGGTCGAGCAGTACTTC.

This clone was seen more than once but under ten times. CDR3 sequence: CASSRDRAGEYEQYV. The DNA of the CDR3 is TGTGCCAGCAGCAGAGACAGGGCGGGGGAATACGAGCAGTACGTC. The chain uses TRBV6-1 and TRBJ2-7, with D perhaps TRBD1 or TRBD2 (7 bases each). The length of the CDR3 is 15 residues. The V end lost 6 bases, the J end lost 4 bases, and 19 bases lay between the germline ends. Germline values: CDR1 MNHNS, CDR2 SASEGT.

This chain joins TRBV19 and TRBJ2-3; a possible D gene is TRBD1 (6 bases). V was cut by 8 bases and J by 1 base, with 13 bases left in between. The V gene's germline CDR1 is LNHDA and CDR2 SQIVND (reference sequence). This CDR3 spans 14 amino acids. The CDR3 loop is CASSGTHRTDTQYF. The CDR3 bases are TGTGCCAGTTCCGGGACACACCGCACAGATACGCAGTATTTT.